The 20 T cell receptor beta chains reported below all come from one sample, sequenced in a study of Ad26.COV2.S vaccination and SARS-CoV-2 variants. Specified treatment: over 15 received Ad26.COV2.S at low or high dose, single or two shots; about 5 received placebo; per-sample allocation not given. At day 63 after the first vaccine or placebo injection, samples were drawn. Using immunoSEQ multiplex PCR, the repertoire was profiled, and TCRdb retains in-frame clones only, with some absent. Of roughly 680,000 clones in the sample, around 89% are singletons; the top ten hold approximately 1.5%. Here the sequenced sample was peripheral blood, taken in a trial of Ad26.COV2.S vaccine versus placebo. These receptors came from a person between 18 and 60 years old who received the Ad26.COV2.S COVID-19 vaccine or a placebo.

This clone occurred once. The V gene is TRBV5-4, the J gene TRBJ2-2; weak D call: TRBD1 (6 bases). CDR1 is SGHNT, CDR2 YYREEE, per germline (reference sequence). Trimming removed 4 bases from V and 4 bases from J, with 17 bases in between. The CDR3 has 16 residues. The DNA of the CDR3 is TGTGCCAGCAGCGGGGACGGGGCAGGGGTCACCGGGGAGCTGTTTTTT. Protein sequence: CASSGDGAGVTGELFF.

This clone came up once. The CDR3 loop reads CASNIRTGGPYEQYF. CDR3 in DNA: TGTGCCAGCAATATTAGGACAGGGGGTCCCTACGAGCAGTACTTC. The V call is TRBV2, the J call TRBJ2-7; TRBD1 matches 10 bases. The germline V gene has CDR1 SNHLY and CDR2 FYNNEI. The CDR3 has 15 amino acids. The V segment lost 7 bases and the J segment 2 bases; nucleotides outside the gene matches: 8. Full variable domain (rest looked up from reference TRBV2 and TRBJ2-7): EPEVTQTPSHQVTQMGQEVILRCVPISNHLYFYWYRQILGQKVEFLVSFYNNEISEKSEIFDDQFSVERPDGSNFTLKIRSTKLEDSAMYFCASNIRTGGPYEQYFGPGTRLTVT.

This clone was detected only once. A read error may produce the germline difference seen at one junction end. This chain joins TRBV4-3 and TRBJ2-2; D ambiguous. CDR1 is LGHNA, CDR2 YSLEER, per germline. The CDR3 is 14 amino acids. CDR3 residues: CASSQGRNSGELFF. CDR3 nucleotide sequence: TGCGCCAGCAGCCAGGGTCGAAACAGCGGGGAGCTGTTTTTT.

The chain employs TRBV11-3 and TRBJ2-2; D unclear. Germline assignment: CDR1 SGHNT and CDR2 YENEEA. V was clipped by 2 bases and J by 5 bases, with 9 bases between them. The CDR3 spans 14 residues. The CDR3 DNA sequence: TGTGCCAGCAGCTTAAGTGGGGTGACCGGGGAGCTGTTTTTT. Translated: CASSLSGVTGELFF. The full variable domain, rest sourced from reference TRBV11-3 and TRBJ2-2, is EAGVVQSPRYKIIEKKQPVAFWCNPISGHNTLYWYLQNLGQGPELLIRYENEEAVDDSQLPKDRFSAERLKGVDSTLKIQPAELGDSAVYLCASSLSGVTGELFFGEGSRLTVL.

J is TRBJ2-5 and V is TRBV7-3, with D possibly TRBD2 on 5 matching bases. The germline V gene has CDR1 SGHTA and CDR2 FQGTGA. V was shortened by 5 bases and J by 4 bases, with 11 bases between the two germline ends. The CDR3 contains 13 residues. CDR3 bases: TGTGCCAGCAGCGGGAGACTGGGAGAGACCCAGTACTTC. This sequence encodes CASSGRLGETQYF.

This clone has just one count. Here the CDR3 DNA reads TGTGCCAGCAGCTTACGAGGGATGAACACCGGGGAGCTGTTTTTT. Translation: CASSLRGMNTGELFF. The chain joins TRBV7-9 to TRBJ2-2; possibly TRBD2 for D (5 bases). CDR1 is SEHNR, CDR2 FQNEAQ, per germline (reference sequence). CDR3 length: 15 amino acids. The ends were cut back, 2 bases at V and 1 base at J, with 8 bases in the middle.

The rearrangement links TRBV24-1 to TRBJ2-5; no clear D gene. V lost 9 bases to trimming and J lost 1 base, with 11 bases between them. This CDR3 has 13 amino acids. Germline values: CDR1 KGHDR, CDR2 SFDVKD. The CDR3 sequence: CATALGSQETQYF. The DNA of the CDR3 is TGTGCCACCGCATTGGGTTCCCAAGAGACCCAGTACTTC.

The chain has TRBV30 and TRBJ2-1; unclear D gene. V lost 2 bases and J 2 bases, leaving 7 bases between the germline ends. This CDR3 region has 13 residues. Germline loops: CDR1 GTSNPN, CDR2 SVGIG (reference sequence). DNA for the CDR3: TGTGCCTGGAGTAGGGCTACCTACAATGAGCAGTTCTTC. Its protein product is CAWSRATYNEQFF.

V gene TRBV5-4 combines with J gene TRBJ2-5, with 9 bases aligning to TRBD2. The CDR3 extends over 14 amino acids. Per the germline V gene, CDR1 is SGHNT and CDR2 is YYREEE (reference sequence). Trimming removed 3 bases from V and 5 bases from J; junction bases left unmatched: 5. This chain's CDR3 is CASSYAGGMETQYF. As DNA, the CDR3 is TGTGCCAGCAGCTACGCGGGAGGGATGGAGACCCAGTACTTC.

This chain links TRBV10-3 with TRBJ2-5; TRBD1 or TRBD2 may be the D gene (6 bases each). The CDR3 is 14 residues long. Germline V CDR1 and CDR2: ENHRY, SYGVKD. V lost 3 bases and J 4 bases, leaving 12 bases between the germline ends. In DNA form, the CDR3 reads TGTGCCATCAGTGAAAGGGGGGAATTAGAGACCCAGTACTTC. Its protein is CAISERGELETQYF.

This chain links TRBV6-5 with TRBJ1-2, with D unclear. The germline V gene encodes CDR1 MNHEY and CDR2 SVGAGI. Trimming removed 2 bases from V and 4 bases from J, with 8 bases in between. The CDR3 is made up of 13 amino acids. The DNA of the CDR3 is TGTGCCAGCAGTTACGGCGGAGGCTATGGCTACACCTTC. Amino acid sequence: CASSYGGGYGYTF.

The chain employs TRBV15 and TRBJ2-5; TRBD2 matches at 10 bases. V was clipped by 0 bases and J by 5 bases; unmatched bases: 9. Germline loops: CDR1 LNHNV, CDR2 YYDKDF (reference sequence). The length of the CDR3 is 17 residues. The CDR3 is CATSRDGPSGRGETQYF. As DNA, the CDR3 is TGTGCCACCAGCAGAGATGGCCCTAGCGGGAGAGGCGAGACCCAGTACTTC.

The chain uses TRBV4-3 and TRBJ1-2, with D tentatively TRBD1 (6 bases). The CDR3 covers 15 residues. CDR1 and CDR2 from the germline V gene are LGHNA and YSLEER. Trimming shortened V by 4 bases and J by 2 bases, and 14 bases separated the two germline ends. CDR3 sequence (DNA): TGCGCCAGCAGCCCTCAGAAGGGGGAAAACTATGGCTACACCTTC. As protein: CASSPQKGENYGYTF.

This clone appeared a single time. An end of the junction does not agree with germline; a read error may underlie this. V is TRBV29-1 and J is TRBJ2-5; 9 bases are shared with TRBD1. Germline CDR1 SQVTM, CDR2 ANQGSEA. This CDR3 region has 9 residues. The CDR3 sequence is CSVEGQGDF. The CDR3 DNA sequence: TGCAGCGTGGAGGGACAGGGAGACTTC. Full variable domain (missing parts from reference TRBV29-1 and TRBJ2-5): SAVISQKPSRDICQRGTSLTIQCQVDSQVTMMFWYRQQPGQSLTLIATANQGSEATYESGFVIDKFPISRPNLTFSTLTVSNMSPEDSSIYLCSVEGQGDFGPGTRLLVL.

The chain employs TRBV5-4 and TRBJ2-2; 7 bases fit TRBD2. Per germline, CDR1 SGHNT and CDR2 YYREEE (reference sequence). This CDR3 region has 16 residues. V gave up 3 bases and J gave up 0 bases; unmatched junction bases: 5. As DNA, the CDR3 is TGTGCCAGCAGCTCGTGGGAGGGGCCGAACACCGGGGAGCTGTTTTTT. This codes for CASSSWEGPNTGELFF.

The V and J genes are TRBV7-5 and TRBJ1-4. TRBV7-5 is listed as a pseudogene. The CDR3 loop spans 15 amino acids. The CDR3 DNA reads TGTGCCAGAAGCTTAGCGGGGTTGGGTAATGAAAAACTGTTTTTT. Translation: CARSLAGLGNEKLFF.

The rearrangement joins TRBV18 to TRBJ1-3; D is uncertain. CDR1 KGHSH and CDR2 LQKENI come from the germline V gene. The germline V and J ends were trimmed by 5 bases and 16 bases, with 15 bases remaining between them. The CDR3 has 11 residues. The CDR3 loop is CASSSTGSVYF. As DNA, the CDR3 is TGTGCCAGCTCATCCACCGGGTCAGTGTATTTT.

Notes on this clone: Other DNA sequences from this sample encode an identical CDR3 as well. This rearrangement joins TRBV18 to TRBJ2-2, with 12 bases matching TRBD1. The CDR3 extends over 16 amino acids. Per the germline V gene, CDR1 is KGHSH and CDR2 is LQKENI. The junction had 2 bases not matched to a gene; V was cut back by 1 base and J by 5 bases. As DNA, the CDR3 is TGTGCCAGCTCACCACGGGGACAGGGGGCGACCGGGGAGCTGTTTTTT. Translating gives CASSPRGQGATGELFF.

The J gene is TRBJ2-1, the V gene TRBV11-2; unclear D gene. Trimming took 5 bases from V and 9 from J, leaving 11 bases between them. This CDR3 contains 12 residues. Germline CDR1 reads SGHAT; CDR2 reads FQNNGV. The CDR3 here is CASSRSQVEQFF. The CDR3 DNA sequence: TGTGCCAGCAGCCGTAGTCAGGTTGAGCAGTTCTTC.

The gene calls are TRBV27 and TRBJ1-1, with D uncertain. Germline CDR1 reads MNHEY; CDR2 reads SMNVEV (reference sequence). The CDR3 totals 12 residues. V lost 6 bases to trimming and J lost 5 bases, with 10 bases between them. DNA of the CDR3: TGTGCCAGCAGAGGTCAGGTTACTGAAGCTTTCTTT. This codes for CASRGQVTEAFF.